The 16 T cell receptor beta chains presented below share a single source sample, sequenced in a study of T cells after yellow fever vaccination. In TCRdb, the 5' RACE reads were re-called with MiXCR into one record per CDR3 protein. This sample yields 280,000 or so distinct CDR3 sequences, of which about 10% are seen a single time; approximately 3.5% belongs to the top ten. Here the sequenced sample was CD4+ T cells sorted from PBMCs, taken 5 days after the yellow fever booster vaccination. These receptors came from a man younger than 30 who received the YFV17D yellow fever vaccine.

This clonotype has just a few counts. The gene calls are TRBV18 and TRBJ1-6; D call uncertain. This CDR3 is 13 amino acids long. The ends were cut back, 3 bases at V and 8 bases at J, with 8 bases in the middle. Germline V CDR1 and CDR2: KGHSH, LQKENI. For the CDR3, the DNA is TGTGCCAGCTCACCCGAACGGGATTCACCCCTCCACTTT. It codes for CASSPERDSPLHF.

V and J are TRBV3-1 and TRBJ2-5; D call uncertain. V lost 0 bases to trimming and J lost 2 bases, with 10 bases between them. The CDR3 extends over 15 amino acids. Germline assignment: CDR1 LGHDT and CDR2 YNNKEL (reference sequence). CDR3 coding DNA: TGTGCCAGCAGCCAAGATCTGAGAGGACAAGAGACCCAGTACTTC. Amino acid sequence: CASSQDLRGQETQYF.

There are many counts of this clonotype. The genes are TRBV15 and TRBJ2-3; D remains ambiguous. The CDR3 contains 12 residues. CDR1 and CDR2 from the germline V gene are LNHNV and YYDKDF (reference sequence). Trimming removed 0 bases from V and 4 bases from J, with 2 bases in between. CDR3 loop: CATSRDADTQYF. The CDR3, as DNA: TGTGCCACCAGCAGAGACGCAGATACGCAGTATTTT. Based on the CDR3 plus reference TRBV15 and TRBJ2-3, the full variable domain is DAMVIQNPRYQVTQFGKPVTLSCSQTLNHNVMYWYQQKSSQAPKLLFHYYDKDFNNEADTPDNFQSRRPNTSFCFLDIRSPGLGDTAMYLCATSRDADTQYFGPGTRLTVL.

V gene TRBV2 combines with J gene TRBJ1-1; 12 bases are a match to TRBD1. This CDR3 is built from 15 residues. V was pared by 6 bases and J by 3 bases, with 5 bases of the junction left unmatched. Germline loops: CDR1 SNHLY, CDR2 FYNNEI. The CDR3 loop reads CASRGTGGEYTEAFF. The CDR3 DNA sequence: TGTGCCAGCAGGGGGACAGGGGGCGAGTACACTGAAGCTTTCTTT.

This clonotype was seen a handful of times. The CDR3 is CASSVLGSTADGAGELFF. The CDR3 region has the DNA TGTGCCAGCAGTGTGTTGGGCAGTACAGCAGACGGGGCCGGGGAGCTGTTTTTT. The chain joins TRBV2 to TRBJ2-2; possible D gene TRBD2, 5 bases. Germline assignment: CDR1 SNHLY and CDR2 FYNNEI. The CDR3 extends over 18 amino acids. V lost 4 bases, J lost 6 bases, and 24 bases lay in between.

In this sample, this clonotype turned up many times. This sequence joins TRBV12-3 or TRBV12-4 and TRBJ1-6; a possible D gene is TRBD1 (5 bases). This CDR3 is 11 amino acids long. Trimming cost V 4 bases and J 14 bases, with 9 bases left between them. The CDR3 bases are TGTGCCAGCAGTTGGGGGGAAACCCTCCACTTT. It encodes CASSWGETLHF.

V is TRBV4-3 and J is TRBJ2-3, with 9 nucleotides matching TRBD2. The CDR3 is 13 residues long. With V trimmed by 3 bases and J by 12 bases, 7 bases remained unmatched. Germline CDR1 reads LGHNA; CDR2 reads YSLEER. The CDR3 protein is CASSHVGLAAQYF. CDR3 in DNA: TGCGCCAGCAGCCATGTGGGACTAGCCGCCCAGTATTTT.

The sample holds many counts of this clonotype. V and J are TRBV27 and TRBJ2-7, with D perhaps matching TRBD1 (6 bases). The CDR3 length is 19 residues. V was cut by 6 bases and J by 2 bases, with 29 bases left in between. Germline lookup yields CDR1 MNHEY and CDR2 SMNVEV (reference sequence). CDR3 nucleotides: TGTGCCAGCAGCCTACCCCGGGACACCGGCGTCGAGATTACCTACGAGCAGTACGTC. Translated, it gives CASSLPRDTGVEITYEQYV.

The chain carries TRBV20-1 and TRBJ1-1, with D perhaps matching TRBD1 (6 bases). In germline, CDR1 is DFQATT, CDR2 SNEGSKA (reference sequence). This CDR3 is 13 amino acids long. V was cut by 7 bases and J by 3 bases, with 15 bases left in between. The CDR3 DNA reads TGCAGTGATAGCTCGGGGGCGTACACTGAAGCTTTCTTT. This gives the protein CSDSSGAYTEAFF.

There are a few counts of this clonotype. The chain carries TRBV6-2 or TRBV6-3 and TRBJ1-5; D uncertain. V lost 8 bases to trimming and J lost 1 base, with 15 bases between them. The V gene's germline CDR1 is MNHEY and CDR2 SVGEGT. The CDR3 runs to 15 residues. CDR3 coding DNA: TGTGCCAGCTCGCGATCCGGGCCCAGCAATCAGCCCCAGCATTTT. Amino acids: CASSRSGPSNQPQHF.

This clonotype was recorded a few times. The V call is TRBV4-1, the J call TRBJ2-2; 7 nucleotides align to TRBD1. V gave up 6 bases and J gave up 4 bases; unmatched junction bases: 5. Per germline, CDR1 MGHRA and CDR2 YSYEKL. This CDR3 comprises 14 residues. This CDR3 reads CASSQPGGTGELFF. CDR3 nucleotides: TGCGCCAGCAGTCAACCAGGGGGCACCGGGGAGCTGTTTTTT.

The genes are TRBV7-9 and TRBJ1-1, with TRBD1 as a possible D gene (5 bases). The CDR3 contains 15 residues. V lost 5 bases and J lost 3, with 16 bases in between. CDR1 SEHNR and CDR2 FQNEAQ come from the germline V gene (reference sequence). The CDR3 DNA is TGTGCCAGCAGCCCCCCTGCTCGGGGGTACACTGAAGCTTTCTTT. The encoded protein is CASSPPARGYTEAFF.

This clonotype was counted at least ten times. J is TRBJ1-6 and V is TRBV5-1; 9 positions match TRBD1. Looked up from germline, CDR1 is SGHRS and CDR2 is YFSETQ. CDR3 length: 14 residues. V lost 0 bases to trimming and J lost 16 bases; unmatched junction nucleotides: 8. CDR3 loop: CASSLDRGLSGLHF. Written as DNA, the CDR3 is TGCGCCAGCAGCTTGGACAGGGGGCTGTCGGGTCTCCACTTT.

This clonotype was observed at least ten times. The chain recombines TRBV9 with TRBJ1-6, with 7 bases matching TRBD1. Germline V gene sequence: CDR1 SGDLS, CDR2 YYNGEE. This CDR3 is 16 amino acids long. J lost 7 bases, V lost 1 base, and 8 bases had no gene match. The CDR3 nucleotides are TGTGCCAGCAGCGTAACAGGGGCGATGGCCAATTCACCCCTCCACTTT. This gives the protein CASSVTGAMANSPLHF.

The V call is TRBV12-3 or TRBV12-4, the J call TRBJ2-5, with 7 bases that match TRBD1. CDR3 size: 15 residues. The junction had 11 bases not matched to a gene; V was cut back by 5 bases and J by 5 bases. The CDR3 DNA reads TGTGCCAGCAGTCCCCAGGGGGTAGATTTGGAGACCCAGTACTTC. As protein: CASSPQGVDLETQYF.

This clonotype was seen more than once but under ten times. The chain couples TRBV5-1 to TRBJ2-7, with TRBD1 matching over 8 bases. This CDR3 is built from 16 residues. The germline CDR1 and CDR2 sequences are SGHRS and YFSETQ. J gave up 7 bases and V 4 bases, and 16 bases lay outside the gene matches. The CDR3 spells CASSTPGQGIRWEQYF. The CDR3 DNA follows: TGCGCCAGCAGCACCCCAGGACAGGGCATTCGTTGGGAGCAGTACTTC.